This T cell receptor beta chain came from a study of shared clonotypes between healthy human individuals. Donors included only healthy HIV-negative adults lacking recent acute infections or vaccinations. Findings of the study overall: Larger estimated richness was generally seen in naive subsets than in memory subsets. With a handful of donors compared, around 5.4% of naive CD4 clonotypes were shared. Represented diversity (both genetic and exposure-history) was limited by the small number of donors.

Assay: immunoSEQ multiplex PCR; the TCRdb copy retains only in-frame clones and omits some. The sample contains 2.5 million or so clones, approximately 90% of which appear only once. The CDR3 extends over 15 amino acids. The V gene's germline CDR1 is GTSNPN and CDR2 SVGIG (reference sequence). Trimming removed 5 bases at V and 10 bases at J, with 21 bases between. A remark on this clone: Its antigen is still unknown.

The source material was naive CD4+ T cells sorted from blood. Documented subset: CD45RA+ positively selected. The TCR comes from a man between 18 and 35 years old in good health. The chain couples TRBV30 to TRBJ1-6, with D unresolved. The CDR3 nucleotides are TGTGCCTGGGCGACGGACCGTGTTAATCACTCACCCCTCCACTTT. Residues: CAWATDRVNHSPLHF.